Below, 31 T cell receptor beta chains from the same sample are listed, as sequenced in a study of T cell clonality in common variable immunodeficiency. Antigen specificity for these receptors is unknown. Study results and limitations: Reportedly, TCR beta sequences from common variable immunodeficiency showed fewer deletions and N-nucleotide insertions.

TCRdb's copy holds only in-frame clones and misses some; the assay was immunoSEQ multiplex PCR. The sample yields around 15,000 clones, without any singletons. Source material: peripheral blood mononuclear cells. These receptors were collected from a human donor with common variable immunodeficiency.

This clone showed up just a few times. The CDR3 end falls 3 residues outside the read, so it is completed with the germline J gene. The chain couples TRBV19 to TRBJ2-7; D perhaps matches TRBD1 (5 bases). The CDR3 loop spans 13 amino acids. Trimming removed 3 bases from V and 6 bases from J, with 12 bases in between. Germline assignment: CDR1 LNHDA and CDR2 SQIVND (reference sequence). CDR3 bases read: TGTGCCAGTAGTATCCCAGGGATTGGCGAG. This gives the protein CASSIPGIGE. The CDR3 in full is CASSIPGIGEQYF.

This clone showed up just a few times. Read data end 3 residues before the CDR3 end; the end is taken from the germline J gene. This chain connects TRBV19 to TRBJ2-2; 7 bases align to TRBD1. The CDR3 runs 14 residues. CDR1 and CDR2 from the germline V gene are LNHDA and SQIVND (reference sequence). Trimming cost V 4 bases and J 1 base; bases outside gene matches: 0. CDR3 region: CASSRTGNTGELFF. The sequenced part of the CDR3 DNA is TGTGCCAGTAGTAGGACAGGGAACACCGGGGAG.

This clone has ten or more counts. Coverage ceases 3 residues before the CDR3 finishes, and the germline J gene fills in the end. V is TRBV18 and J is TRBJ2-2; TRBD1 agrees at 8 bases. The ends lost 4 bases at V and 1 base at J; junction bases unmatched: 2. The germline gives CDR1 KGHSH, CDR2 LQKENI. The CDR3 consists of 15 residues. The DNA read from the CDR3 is TGTGCCAGCTCACTGGGACAGGTGAACACCGGGGAG. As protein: CASSLGQVNTGE. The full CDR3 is CASSLGQVNTGELFF.

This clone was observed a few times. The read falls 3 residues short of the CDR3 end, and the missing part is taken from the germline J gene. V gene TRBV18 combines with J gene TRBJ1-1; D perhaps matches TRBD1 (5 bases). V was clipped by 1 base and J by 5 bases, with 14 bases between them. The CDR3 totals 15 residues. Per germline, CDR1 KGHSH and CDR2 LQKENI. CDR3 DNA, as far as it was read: TGTGCCAGCTCACCACAGGGGTTCAGAGGTACTGAA. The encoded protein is CASSPQGFRGTE. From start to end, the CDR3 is CASSPQGFRGTEAFF.

The CDR3 sequence is CASSPFSTGEYYYGYTF. CDR3 DNA, as far as it was read: TGTGCCAGCTCACCATTTTCGACAGGGGAGTATTACTATGGC. The chain joins TRBV18 to TRBJ1-2, with 8 bases matching TRBD1. The CDR3 goes on 3 residues after the read ends, and that part is filled in from the germline J gene. CDR1 KGHSH and CDR2 LQKENI come from the germline V gene. The J segment lost 3 bases and the V segment lost 2 bases, leaving 11 bases of the junction unmatched. The CDR3 runs to 17 residues.

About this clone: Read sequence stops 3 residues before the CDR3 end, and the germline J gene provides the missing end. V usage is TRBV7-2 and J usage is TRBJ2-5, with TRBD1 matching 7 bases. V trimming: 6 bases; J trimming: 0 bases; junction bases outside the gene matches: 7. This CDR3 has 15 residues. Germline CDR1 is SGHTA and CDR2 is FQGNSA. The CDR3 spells CASRPTTGNQETQYF. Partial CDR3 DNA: TGTGCCAGCAGACCTACGACAGGGAACCAAGAGACC.

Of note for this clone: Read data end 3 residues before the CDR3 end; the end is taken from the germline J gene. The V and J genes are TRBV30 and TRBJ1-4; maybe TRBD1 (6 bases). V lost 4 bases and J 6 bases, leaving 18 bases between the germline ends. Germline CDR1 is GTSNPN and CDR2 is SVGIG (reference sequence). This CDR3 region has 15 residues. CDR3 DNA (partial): TGTGCCTGGAAACCCACCCCCCAGGGGTATGAAAAA. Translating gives CAWKPTPQGYEK. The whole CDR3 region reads CAWKPTPQGYEKLFF.

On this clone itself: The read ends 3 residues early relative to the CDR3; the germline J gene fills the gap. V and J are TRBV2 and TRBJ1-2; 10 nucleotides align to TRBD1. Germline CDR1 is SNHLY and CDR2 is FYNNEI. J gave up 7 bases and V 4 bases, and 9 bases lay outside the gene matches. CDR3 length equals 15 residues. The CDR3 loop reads CASSGGDRGFAGYTF. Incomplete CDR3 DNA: TGTGCCAGCAGTGGAGGGGACAGGGGTTTCGCTGGC.

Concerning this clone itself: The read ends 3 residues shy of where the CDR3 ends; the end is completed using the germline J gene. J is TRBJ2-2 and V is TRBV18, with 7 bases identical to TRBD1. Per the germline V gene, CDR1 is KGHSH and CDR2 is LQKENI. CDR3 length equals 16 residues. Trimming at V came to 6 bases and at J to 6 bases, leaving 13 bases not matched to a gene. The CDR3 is CASSPSLAGGSGELFF. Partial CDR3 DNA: TGTGCCAGCTCCCCCTCATTGGCAGGGGGTTCCGGGGAG.

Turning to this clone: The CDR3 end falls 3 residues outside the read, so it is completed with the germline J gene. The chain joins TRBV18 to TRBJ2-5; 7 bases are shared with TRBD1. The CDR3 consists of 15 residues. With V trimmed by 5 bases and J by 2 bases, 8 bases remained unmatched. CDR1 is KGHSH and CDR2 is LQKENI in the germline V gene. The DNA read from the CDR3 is TGTGCCAGCTCAGAACCGGGACAGAGACAAGAGACC. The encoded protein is CASSEPGQRQET. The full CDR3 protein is CASSEPGQRQETQYF. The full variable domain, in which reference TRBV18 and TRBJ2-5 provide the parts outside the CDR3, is NAGVMQNPRHLVRRRGQEARLRCSPMKGHSHVYWYRQLPEEGLKFMVYLQKENIIDESGMPKERFSAEFPKEGPSILRIQQVVRGDSAAYFCASSEPGQRQETQYFGPGTRLLVL.

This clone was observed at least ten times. CDR3 DNA, as far as it was read: TGCAGTGCTAGAGGGCCCTCGGGACTAGCGGGACTCAATGAG. Translation gives CSARGPSGLAGLNE. The full CDR3 protein reads CSARGPSGLAGLNEQFF. This chain links TRBV20-1 with TRBJ2-1; 13 bases are shared with TRBD2. The missing CDR3 end, 3 residues past where the read stops, is filled in from the germline J gene. V shed 1 base, J shed 6 bases, and the junction held 9 bases outside the gene matches. This CDR3 region has 17 residues. Germline V gene sequence: CDR1 DFQATT, CDR2 SNEGSKA (reference sequence).

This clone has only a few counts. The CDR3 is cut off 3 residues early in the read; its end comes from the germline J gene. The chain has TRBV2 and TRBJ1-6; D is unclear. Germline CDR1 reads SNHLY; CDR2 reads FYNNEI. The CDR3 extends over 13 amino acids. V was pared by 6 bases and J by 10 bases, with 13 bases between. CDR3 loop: CASRDLETSPLHF. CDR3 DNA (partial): TGTGCCAGCAGGGATCTGGAGACATCACCC.

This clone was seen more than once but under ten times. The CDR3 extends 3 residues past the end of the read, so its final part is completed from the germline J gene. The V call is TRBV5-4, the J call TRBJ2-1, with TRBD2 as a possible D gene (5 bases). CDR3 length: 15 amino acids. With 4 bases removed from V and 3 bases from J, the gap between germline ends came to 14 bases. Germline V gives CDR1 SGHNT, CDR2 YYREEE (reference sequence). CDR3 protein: CASSRNTGDYNEQFF. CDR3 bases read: TGTGCCAGCAGCAGAAACACCGGGGACTACAATGAG.

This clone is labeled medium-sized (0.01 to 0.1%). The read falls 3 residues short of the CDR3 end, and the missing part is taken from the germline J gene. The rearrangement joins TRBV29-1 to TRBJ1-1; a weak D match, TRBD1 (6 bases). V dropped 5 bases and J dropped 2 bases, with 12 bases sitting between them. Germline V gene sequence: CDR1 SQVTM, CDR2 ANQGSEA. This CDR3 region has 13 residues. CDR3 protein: CSVQPQGNTEAFF. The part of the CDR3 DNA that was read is TGCAGCGTTCAACCACAGGGTAACACTGAA. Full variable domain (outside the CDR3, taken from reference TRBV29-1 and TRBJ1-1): SAVISQKPSRDICQRGTSLTIQCQVDSQVTMMFWYRQQPGQSLTLIATANQGSEATYESGFVIDKFPISRPNLTFSTLTVSNMSPEDSSIYLCSVQPQGNTEAFFGQGTRLTVV.

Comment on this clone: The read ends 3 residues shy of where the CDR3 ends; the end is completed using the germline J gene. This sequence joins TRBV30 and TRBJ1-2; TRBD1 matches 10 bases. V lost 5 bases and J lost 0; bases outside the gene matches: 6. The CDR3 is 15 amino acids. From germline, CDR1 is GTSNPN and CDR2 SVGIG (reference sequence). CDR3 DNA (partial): TGTGCCTGGGGGGACAGGGGATTTTCTAACTATGGC. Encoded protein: CAWGDRGFSNYG. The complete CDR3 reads CAWGDRGFSNYGYTF.

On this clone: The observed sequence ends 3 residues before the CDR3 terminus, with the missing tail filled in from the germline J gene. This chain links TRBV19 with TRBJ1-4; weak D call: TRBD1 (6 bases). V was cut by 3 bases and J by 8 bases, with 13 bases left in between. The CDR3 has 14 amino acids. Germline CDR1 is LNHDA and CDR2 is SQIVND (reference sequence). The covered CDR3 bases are TGTGCCAGTAGTATCGCCAGGGGTGGGGAAAAA. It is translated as CASSIARGGEK. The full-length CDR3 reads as CASSIARGGEKLFF. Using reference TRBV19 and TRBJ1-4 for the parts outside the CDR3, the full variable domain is DGGITQSPKYLFRKEGQNVTLSCEQNLNHDAMYWYRQDPGQGLRLIYYSQIVNDFQKGDIAEGYSVSREKKESFPLTVTSAQKNPTAFYLCASSIARGGEKLFFGSGTQLSVL.

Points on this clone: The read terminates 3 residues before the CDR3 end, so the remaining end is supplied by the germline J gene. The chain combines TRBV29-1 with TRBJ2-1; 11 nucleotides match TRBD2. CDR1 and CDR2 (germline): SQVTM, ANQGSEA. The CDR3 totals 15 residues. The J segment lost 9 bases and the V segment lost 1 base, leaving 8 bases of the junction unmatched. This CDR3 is CSVEVGGSGGVEQFF. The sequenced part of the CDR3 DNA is TGCAGCGTTGAAGTAGGGGGTAGCGGGGGGGTTGAG.

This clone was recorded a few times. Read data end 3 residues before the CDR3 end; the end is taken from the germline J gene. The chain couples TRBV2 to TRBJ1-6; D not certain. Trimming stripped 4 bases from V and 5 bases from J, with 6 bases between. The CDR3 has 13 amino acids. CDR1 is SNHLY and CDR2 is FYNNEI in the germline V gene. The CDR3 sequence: CASSVAHNSPLHF. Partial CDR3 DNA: TGTGCCAGCAGTGTGGCCCATAATTCACCC. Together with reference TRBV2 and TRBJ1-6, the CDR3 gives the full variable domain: EPEVTQTPSHQVTQMGQEVILRCVPISNHLYFYWYRQILGQKVEFLVSFYNNEISEKSEIFDDQFSVERPDGSNFTLKIRSTKLEDSAMYFCASSVAHNSPLHFGNGTRLTVT.

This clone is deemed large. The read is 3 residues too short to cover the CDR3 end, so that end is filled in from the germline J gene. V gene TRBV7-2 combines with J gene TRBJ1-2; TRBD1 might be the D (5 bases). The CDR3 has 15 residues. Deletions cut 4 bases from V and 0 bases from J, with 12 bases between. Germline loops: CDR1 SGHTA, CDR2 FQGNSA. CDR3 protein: CASSWGGGSNYGYTF. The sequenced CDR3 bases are TGTGCCAGCAGCTGGGGGGGAGGGTCTAACTATGGC.

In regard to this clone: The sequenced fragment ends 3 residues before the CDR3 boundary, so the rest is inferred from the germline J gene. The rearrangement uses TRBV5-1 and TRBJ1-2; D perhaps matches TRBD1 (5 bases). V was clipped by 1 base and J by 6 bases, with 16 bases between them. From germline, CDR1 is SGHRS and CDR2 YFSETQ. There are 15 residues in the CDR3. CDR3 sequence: CASSLTGVELHGYTF. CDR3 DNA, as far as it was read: TGCGCCAGCAGCTTGACGGGGGTGGAGTTGCATGGC.

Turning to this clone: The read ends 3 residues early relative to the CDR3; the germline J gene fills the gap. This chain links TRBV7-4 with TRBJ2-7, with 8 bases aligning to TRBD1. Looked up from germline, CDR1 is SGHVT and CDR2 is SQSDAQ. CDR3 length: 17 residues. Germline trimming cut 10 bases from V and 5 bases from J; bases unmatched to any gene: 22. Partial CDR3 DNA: TGTGCCAACACAAGGGGGACAGGAGAAATATATAGGGACGAG. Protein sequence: CANTRGTGEIYRDE. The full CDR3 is CANTRGTGEIYRDEQYF.

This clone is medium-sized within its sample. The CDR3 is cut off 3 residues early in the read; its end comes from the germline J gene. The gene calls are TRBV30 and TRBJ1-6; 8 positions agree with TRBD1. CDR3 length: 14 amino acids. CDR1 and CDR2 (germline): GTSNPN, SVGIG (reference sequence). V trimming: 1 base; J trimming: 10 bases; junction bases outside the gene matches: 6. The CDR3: CAWSGGQGDSPLHF. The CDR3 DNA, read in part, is TGTGCCTGGAGTGGCGGACAGGGAGACTCACCC.

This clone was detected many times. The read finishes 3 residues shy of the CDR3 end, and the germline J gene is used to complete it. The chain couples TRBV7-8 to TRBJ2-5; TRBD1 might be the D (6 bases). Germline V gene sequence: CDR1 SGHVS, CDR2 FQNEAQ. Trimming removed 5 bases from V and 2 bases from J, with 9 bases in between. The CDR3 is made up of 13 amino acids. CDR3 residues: CASSLDRQETQYF. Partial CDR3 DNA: TGTGCCAGCAGCCTGGACAGACAAGAGACC.

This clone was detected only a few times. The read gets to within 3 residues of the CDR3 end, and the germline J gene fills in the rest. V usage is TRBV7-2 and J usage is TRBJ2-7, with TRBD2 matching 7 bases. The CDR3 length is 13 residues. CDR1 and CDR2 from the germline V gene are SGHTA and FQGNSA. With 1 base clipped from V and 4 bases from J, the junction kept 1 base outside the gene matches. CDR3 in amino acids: CASSLGGGYEQYF. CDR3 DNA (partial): TGTGCCAGCAGCTTAGGGGGGGGTTACGAG. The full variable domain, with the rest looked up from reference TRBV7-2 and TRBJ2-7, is GAGVSQSPSNKVTEKGKDVELRCDPISGHTALYWYRQSLGQGLEFLIYFQGNSAPDKSGLPSDRFSAERTGGSVSTLTIQRTQQEDSAVYLCASSLGGGYEQYFGPGTRLTVT.

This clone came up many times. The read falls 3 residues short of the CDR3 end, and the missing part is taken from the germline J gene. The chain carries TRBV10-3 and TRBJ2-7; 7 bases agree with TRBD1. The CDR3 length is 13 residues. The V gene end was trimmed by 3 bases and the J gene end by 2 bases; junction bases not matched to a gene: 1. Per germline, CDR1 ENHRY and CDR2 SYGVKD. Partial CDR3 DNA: TGTGCCATCAGTGAAGGACAGGCCTACGAG. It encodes CAISEGQAYE. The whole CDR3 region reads CAISEGQAYEQYF.

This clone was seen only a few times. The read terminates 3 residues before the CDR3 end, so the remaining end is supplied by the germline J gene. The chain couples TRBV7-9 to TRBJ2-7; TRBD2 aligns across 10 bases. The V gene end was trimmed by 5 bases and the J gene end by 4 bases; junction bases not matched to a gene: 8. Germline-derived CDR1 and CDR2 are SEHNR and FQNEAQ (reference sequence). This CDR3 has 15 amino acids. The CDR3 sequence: CASSPALAGVYEQYF. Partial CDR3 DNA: TGTGCCAGCAGCCCGGCTCTAGCGGGGGTGTACGAG. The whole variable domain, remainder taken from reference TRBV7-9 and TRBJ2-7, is DTGVSQNPRHKITKRGQNVTFRCDPISEHNRLYWYRQTLGQGPEFLTYFQNEAQLEKSRLLSDRFSAERPKGSFSTLEIQRTEQGDSAMYLCASSPALAGVYEQYFGPGTRLTVT.

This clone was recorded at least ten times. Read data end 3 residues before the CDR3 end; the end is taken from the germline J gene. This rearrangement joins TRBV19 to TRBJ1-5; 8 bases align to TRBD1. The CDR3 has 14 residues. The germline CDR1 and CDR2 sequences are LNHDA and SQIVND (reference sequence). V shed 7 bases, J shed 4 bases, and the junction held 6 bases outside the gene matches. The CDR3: CASTLQGGNQPQHF. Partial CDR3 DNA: TGTGCCAGTACCTTACAGGGGGGGAATCAGCCC.

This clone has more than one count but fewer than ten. The part of the CDR3 DNA that was read is TGTGCCTGTGCCGGTCCGGGACTAGCGGGTAATGAG. Encoded protein: CACAGPGLAGNE. The complete CDR3 reads CACAGPGLAGNEQFF. The J gene is TRBJ2-1, the V gene TRBV19, with TRBD2 matching 12 bases. The sequence runs out 3 residues before the end of the CDR3; the remainder is reconstructed from the germline J gene. The V segment lost 11 bases and the J segment 7 bases; nucleotides outside the gene matches: 12. CDR1 and CDR2 (germline): LNHDA, SQIVND (reference sequence). This CDR3 is 15 amino acids long.

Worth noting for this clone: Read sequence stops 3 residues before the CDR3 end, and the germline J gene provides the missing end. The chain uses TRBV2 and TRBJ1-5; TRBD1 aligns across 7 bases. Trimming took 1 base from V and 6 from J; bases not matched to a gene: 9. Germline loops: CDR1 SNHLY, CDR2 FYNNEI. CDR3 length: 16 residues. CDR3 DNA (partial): TGTGCCAGCAGTGAAGGGCAGGGGGGCGCGGGTCAGCCC. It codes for CASSEGQGGAGQP. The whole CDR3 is CASSEGQGGAGQPQHF.

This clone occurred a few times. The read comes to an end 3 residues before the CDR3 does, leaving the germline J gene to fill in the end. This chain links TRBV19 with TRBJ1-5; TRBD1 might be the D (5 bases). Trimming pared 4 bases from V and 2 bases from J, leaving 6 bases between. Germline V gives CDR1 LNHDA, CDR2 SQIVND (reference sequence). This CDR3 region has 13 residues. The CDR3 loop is CASSKQGNQPQHF. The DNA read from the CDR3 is TGTGCCAGTAGTAAACAGGGCAATCAGCCC.

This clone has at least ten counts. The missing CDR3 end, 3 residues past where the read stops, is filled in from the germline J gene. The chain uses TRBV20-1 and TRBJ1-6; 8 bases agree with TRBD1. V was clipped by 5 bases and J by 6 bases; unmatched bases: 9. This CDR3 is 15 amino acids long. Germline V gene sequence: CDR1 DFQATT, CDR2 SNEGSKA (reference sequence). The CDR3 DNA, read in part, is TGCAGTGCTCCTTACACAGGGGGGTTTAATTCACCC. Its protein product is CSAPYTGGFNSP. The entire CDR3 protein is CSAPYTGGFNSPLHF.